Described below is a single T cell receptor beta chain sequence and its context. Participants spanned ages roughly 18 to 90 years and resided in roughly 22 US areas. The source of the sample is a study of blood T cell repertoires in COVID-19. Across the whole study: The study drew acute and convalescent COVID-19 samples from the United States, Italy and Spain. T cells, B-cell-depleted T cells, or PBMCs provided the cDNA or gDNA that served as material.

In the authors' workflow: How many nucleated cells were present was estimated from reference gene primer amplification. Sequencing used immunoSEQ multiplex PCR; TCRdb keeps in-frame clones, though not all of them. That table is the source of V, J and clone size, and D and trimming were worked out from the DNA. The sample shows about 220,000 clones, about 80% of them seen only once. The CDR3 length is 12 residues. V dropped 4 bases and J dropped 7 bases, with 6 bases sitting between them. Germline loops: CDR1 SGHRS, CDR2 YFSETQ. The receptor was derived from a woman in her thirties or forties with acute COVID-19. The sequenced material came from PBMCs or T cells enriched from blood (not recorded which). The V call is TRBV5-1, the J call TRBJ1-6; D gene uncertain. This CDR3 reads CASSRANSPLHF. The CDR3 DNA reads TGCGCCAGCAGCCGAGCAAATTCACCCCTCCACTTT.